This record concerns one T cell receptor beta chain sequence. Its cognate antigen is unknown. Germline loops: CDR1 MGHRA, CDR2 YSYEKL. The CDR3 has 13 residues. The data belong to a study of CXCR3-negative and CXCR3-positive naive CD8 T cells. Study conclusions and caveats: TRBV-TRBJ usage was alike in naive CXCR3-negative and CXCR3-positive cells but differed in memory cells. CXCR3-negative naive cells had less hydrophobic TRB CDR3s than did CXCR3-positive naive cells.

A few hundred thousand cells per CD8+ T cell subset were flow-sorted in triplicate. A CD45RO-CCR7+CD27+CD95- profile was what naive CD8+ T cells displayed. The libraries of TRB cDNA were constructed through 5' RACE using UMI labels. For each CDR3 protein, TCRdb gives one entry from its re-call of the 5' RACE reads, without DNA. Recorded for this sample: about 110,000 distinct CDR3 sequences. Material for sequencing was naive CXCR3+ CD8+ T cells from blood. Regarding subset: CD45RO-CCR7+CD27+CD95- naive CD8+ T cells expressing CXCR3 (TNR3+). The receptor comes from a human donor in good health. Some clones in this sample may be carry-over from other donors' samples. The V and J genes are TRBV4-1 and TRBJ1-1. This CDR3 is CASSQDIDTEAFF.